Ten or more counts support the clone carrying this TCR beta chain. The sample originates from a study of T-cell reconstitution after alpha-beta-depleted transplantation in children. Preparation of the TCRbeta library involved a method that used unique molecular identifiers. One entry per CDR3 protein results from TCRdb running MiXCR on the PCR reads. The table shows around 250,000 distinct CDR3 sequences, with more than 8% occurring only once. The CDR3 runs to 15 residues. Germline V lookup: CDR1 SGHTA, CDR2 FQGNSA. Trimming removed 5 bases at V and 7 bases at J, with 20 bases between. This rearrangement joins TRBV7-2 to TRBJ1-1, with D maybe TRBD1 (5 bases). The material sequenced was PBMCs from the stem cell graft donor, taken from the stem cell graft. This TCR was recovered from a human donor who donated a stem cell graft to a child with SCID. The CDR3 sequence: CASSVPGPPMFEAFF. The CDR3 nucleotides are TGTGCCAGCAGCGTCCCGGGACCGCCTATGTTTGAAGCTTTCTTT.